These 32 T cell receptor beta chains were sequenced from one sample in a study of early T cells in non-severe SARS-CoV-2 infection. TCRdb reprocessed the 5' RACE reads with MiXCR, giving one entry per CDR3 protein. The sample has around 83,000 distinct CDR3 sequences, approximately 12% seen once. The starting material was whole blood, obtained at baseline. These receptors all stem from an adult who was a healthcare worker with PCR-confirmed SARS-CoV-2 infection or an uninfected control (not recorded which).

In this sample, this clonotype turned up many times. The V gene is TRBV18, the J gene TRBJ1-4; TRBD1 might be the D (6 bases). The V end lost 0 bases, the J end lost 8 bases, and 13 bases lay between the germline ends. Germline V gene lookup returns CDR1 KGHSH and CDR2 LQKENI. CDR3 size: 15 residues. DNA of the CDR3: TGTGCCAGCTCACCACCGCTACAGGGACGAGAAAAACTGTTTTTT. As protein: CASSPPLQGREKLFF.

In its sample, this clonotype was seen many times. The chain uses TRBV25-1 and TRBJ2-5, with a possible D match to TRBD2 (6 bases). This CDR3 has 12 residues. V was trimmed by 8 bases and J by 4 bases, leaving 11 bases between them. From germline, CDR1 is MGHDK and CDR2 SYGVNS. DNA of the CDR3: TGTGCCAGCGGGCGGAGGGGAGAGACCCAGTACTTC. It yields the protein CASGRRGETQYF. The variable domain in full, completed from reference TRBV25-1 and TRBJ2-5, reads EADIYQTPRYLVIGTGKKITLECSQTMGHDKMYWYQQDPGMELHLIHYSYGVNSTEKGDLSSESTVSRIRTEHFPLTLESARPSHTSQYLCASGRRGETQYFGPGTRLLVL.

V and J are TRBV6-2 or TRBV6-3 and TRBJ2-7, with 8 nucleotides matching TRBD2. V trimming: 0 bases; J trimming: 5 bases; junction bases outside the gene matches: 6. The germline V gene has CDR1 MNHEY and CDR2 SVGEGT. The CDR3 sequence is 15 residues long. CDR3 DNA sequence: TGTGCCAGCAGTTACTCGAGGACTAGCCCCAACGAGCAGTACTTC. Encoded protein: CASSYSRTSPNEQYF.

J is TRBJ1-1 and V is TRBV7-9; D gene ambiguous. The ends were cut back, 5 bases at V and 7 bases at J, with 17 bases in the middle. This CDR3 has 14 residues. Germline loops: CDR1 SEHNR, CDR2 FQNEAQ (reference sequence). The CDR3 spells CASSRSNVGSEAFF. CDR3 bases: TGTGCCAGCAGCCGATCAAACGTCGGCAGTGAAGCTTTCTTT.

Ten or more counts support this clonotype. The rearrangement links TRBV20-1 to TRBJ1-1, with TRBD1 as a possible D gene (6 bases). There are 14 residues in the CDR3. V was cut by 3 bases and J by 7 bases, with 18 bases left in between. Germline lookup yields CDR1 DFQATT and CDR2 SNEGSKA (reference sequence). CDR3 in DNA: TGCAGTGCTAGTAAACAGGGTCTAATGATTGAAGCTTTCTTT. Protein product: CSASKQGLMIEAFF.

Points on this clonotype: One end of the junction fails to match germline, which may point to a read error. This chain joins TRBV10-3 and TRBJ2-7; D gene uncertain. Per the germline V gene, CDR1 is ENHRY and CDR2 is SYGVKD. The CDR3 is 8 residues long. Here the CDR3 reads CVIRNGYF. Here the CDR3 DNA reads TGTGTCATCAGGAACGGATACTTC.

The rearrangement joins TRBV29-1 to TRBJ2-1; 8 nucleotides line up with TRBD2. V was pared by 3 bases and J by 4 bases, with 5 bases of the junction left unmatched. This CDR3 contains 14 residues. The germline V gene has CDR1 SQVTM and CDR2 ANQGSEA. This CDR3 is CSVDDREGYNEQFF. The CDR3 nucleotides read TGCAGCGTTGACGACCGGGAGGGTTACAATGAGCAGTTCTTC.

This clonotype was detected a few times. The V call is TRBV30, the J call TRBJ2-2, with 7 bases identical to TRBD2. CDR1 is GTSNPN and CDR2 is SVGIG in the germline V gene (reference sequence). V lost 2 bases and J lost 6; bases outside the gene matches: 18. This CDR3 region has 18 residues. CDR3 coding DNA: TGTGCCTGGAGTCCTATCTCCAGACTAGCAGGGTGGGCCGGGGAGCTGTTTTTT. The encoded protein is CAWSPISRLAGWAGELFF.

The J gene is TRBJ2-5, the V gene TRBV3-1, with 10 positions matching TRBD2. J lost 3 bases, V lost 5 bases, and 15 bases had no gene match. CDR1 is LGHDT and CDR2 is YNNKEL in the germline V gene (reference sequence). This CDR3 is 18 amino acids long. The CDR3 is CASSRRTGRTSGEETQYF. Here the CDR3 DNA reads TGTGCCAGCAGCAGAAGGACCGGGAGGACTAGCGGAGAAGAGACCCAGTACTTC.

The count of this clonotype is one. The V gene is TRBV9, the J gene TRBJ2-7, with TRBD2 matching over 8 bases. The length of the CDR3 is 16 residues. Trimming removed 4 bases from V and 4 bases from J; junction bases left unmatched: 13. Germline V gene sequence: CDR1 SGDLS, CDR2 YYNGEE. The CDR3 protein is CASSPAGVAGNYEQYF. CDR3 nucleotides: TGTGCCAGCAGCCCAGCAGGGGTAGCGGGGAATTACGAGCAGTACTTC.

The J gene is TRBJ2-3, the V gene TRBV29-1; D is unclear. Trimming removed 4 bases at V and 2 bases at J, with 7 bases between. Per the germline V gene, CDR1 is SQVTM and CDR2 is ANQGSEA. The CDR3 has 12 residues. The CDR3 here is CSVAPATDTQYF. The DNA of the CDR3 is TGCAGCGTTGCACCGGCCACAGATACGCAGTATTTT.

The chain recombines TRBV6-2 or TRBV6-3 with TRBJ1-1; tentative D call: TRBD1 (5 bases). This CDR3 is built from 12 residues. Germline CDR1 MNHEY, CDR2 SVGEGT. Trimming cost V 6 bases and J 6 bases, with 11 bases left between them. This chain's CDR3 is CASRSRGAEAFF. The DNA for the CDR3 is TGTGCCAGCAGGAGCCGGGGGGCTGAAGCTTTCTTT.

This clonotype came up a few times. The chain combines TRBV7-6 with TRBJ1-3; 10 nucleotides line up with TRBD1. CDR1 SGHVS and CDR2 FNYEAQ come from the germline V gene. The J segment lost 2 bases and the V segment lost 4 bases, leaving 14 bases of the junction unmatched. This CDR3 has 19 residues. The chain's CDR3 is CASSSAPAAGTGAGNTIYF. CDR3 nucleotide sequence: TGTGCCAGCAGCTCCGCCCCAGCGGCCGGGACAGGGGCTGGAAACACCATATATTTT. Complete variable domain (other parts from reference TRBV7-6 and TRBJ1-3): GAGVSQSPRYKVTKRGQDVALRCDPISGHVSLYWYRQALGQGPEFLTYFNYEAQQDKSGLPNDRFSAERPEGSISTLTIQRTEQRDSAMYRCASSSAPAAGTGAGNTIYFGEGSWLTVV.

This rearrangement joins TRBV5-6 to TRBJ1-2, with D perhaps matching TRBD1 (5 bases). Trimming took off 4 bases at V and 5 bases at J, with 9 bases between the two ends. The CDR3 length is 12 residues. Germline CDR1 is SGHDT and CDR2 is YYEEEE. As DNA, the CDR3 is TGTGCCAGCAGCCCTGGGACGTATGGCTACACCTTC. This sequence encodes CASSPGTYGYTF.

The chain links TRBV5-1 to TRBJ1-5; D is perhaps TRBD1 (5 bases). The CDR3 spans 14 residues. Germline lookup yields CDR1 SGHRS and CDR2 YFSETQ. V was cut by 4 bases and J by 4 bases, with 12 bases left in between. The CDR3: CASSPGHGNQPQHF. The CDR3 bases are TGCGCCAGCAGCCCCGGACATGGTAATCAGCCCCAGCATTTT.

This clonotype was detected many times. V usage is TRBV4-1 and J usage is TRBJ1-3, with unresolved D. Germline values: CDR1 MGHRA, CDR2 YSYEKL. V lost 0 bases to trimming and J lost 6 bases, with 12 bases between them. The CDR3 has 15 amino acids. CDR3 in amino acids: CASSQDRAGENTIYF. CDR3 nucleotides: TGCGCCAGCAGCCAAGATAGGGCAGGCGAAAACACCATATATTTT.

This chain uses TRBV29-1 with TRBJ2-3, with D uncertain. The V gene's germline CDR1 is SQVTM and CDR2 ANQGSEA. The CDR3 extends over 13 amino acids. Trimming cost V 5 bases and J 2 bases, with 11 bases left between them. The chain's CDR3 is CSVSVSLTDTQYF. CDR3 bases: TGCAGCGTTTCGGTTAGCCTCACAGATACGCAGTATTTT.

The chain joins TRBV29-1 to TRBJ2-7; tentative D call: TRBD1 (5 bases). This CDR3 is 13 amino acids long. Germline CDR1 SQVTM, CDR2 ANQGSEA. The V end lost 4 bases, the J end lost 3 bases, and 13 bases lay between the germline ends. In nucleotides, the CDR3 is TGCAGCGTTGGAACAGGTTCCTTCTACGAGCAGTACTTC. Encoded protein: CSVGTGSFYEQYF.

The chain carries TRBV10-3 and TRBJ2-7; 8 nucleotides match TRBD1. This CDR3 contains 17 residues. Per germline, CDR1 ENHRY and CDR2 SYGVKD. Unmatched junction bases numbered 14, after V lost 4 bases and J lost 3 bases. The CDR3 loop is CAISAGTSGTGIYEQYF. CDR3 bases: TGTGCCATCAGTGCCGGAACCTCCGGGACAGGTATCTACGAGCAGTACTTC.

This clonotype was seen at least ten times. The chain carries TRBV7-9 and TRBJ1-1; D ambiguous. CDR3 length equals 11 residues. V was cut by 8 bases and J by 0 bases, with 4 bases left in between. Germline lookup yields CDR1 SEHNR and CDR2 FQNEAQ (reference sequence). The CDR3 coding sequence is TGTGCCAGCCGGGTGAACACTGAAGCTTTCTTT. This translates into CASRVNTEAFF. Supplemented by reference TRBV7-9 and TRBJ1-1, the full variable domain reads DTGVSQNPRHKITKRGQNVTFRCDPISEHNRLYWYRQTLGQGPEFLTYFQNEAQLEKSRLLSDRFSAERPKGSFSTLEIQRTEQGDSAMYLCASRVNTEAFFGQGTRLTVV.

The gene calls are TRBV6-5 and TRBJ2-7; D call uncertain. This CDR3 is built from 14 residues. V was shortened by 5 bases and J by 0 bases, with 11 bases between the two germline ends. Germline V CDR1 and CDR2: MNHEY, SVGAGI. The CDR3 is CASSPAYLSYEQYF. In DNA, the CDR3 is TGTGCCAGCAGTCCAGCGTACCTCTCCTACGAGCAGTACTTC.

The chain recombines TRBV12-3 or TRBV12-4 with TRBJ2-1, with 8 bases matching TRBD1. V was clipped by 6 bases and J by 5 bases; unmatched bases: 9. The CDR3 has 15 residues. The CDR3 loop is CASSQRGTGNNEQFF. The CDR3 DNA reads TGTGCCAGCAGCCAACGGGGGACAGGTAACAATGAGCAGTTCTTC.

This clonotype was recorded a few times. The chain uses TRBV9 and TRBJ2-3; TRBD2 matches 9 bases. Trimming removed 0 bases from V and 5 bases from J; junction bases left unmatched: 16. Germline-derived CDR1 and CDR2 are SGDLS and YYNGEE. CDR3 length: 19 residues. The CDR3, as DNA: TGTGCCAGCAGCGTAGGCATTTCTCCGGGCGGGAGGGCCTTAGATACGCAGTATTTT. It specifies CASSVGISPGGRALDTQYF.

This clonotype appeared many times. The chain uses TRBV7-3 and TRBJ2-3; 9 nucleotides line up with TRBD1. J was trimmed by 4 bases and V by 6 bases; bases with no gene match: 5. Germline V gene lookup returns CDR1 SGHTA and CDR2 FQGTGA. This CDR3 is built from 14 residues. CDR3: CASSPRDRADTQYF. As DNA, the CDR3 is TGTGCCAGCAGTCCCCGGGACAGGGCAGATACGCAGTATTTT. Full variable domain (remainder filled in from reference TRBV7-3 and TRBJ2-3): GAGVSQTPSNKVTEKGKYVELRCDPISGHTALYWYRQSLGQGPEFLIYFQGTGAADDSGLPNDRFFAVRPEGSVSTLKIQRTERGDSAVYLCASSPRDRADTQYFGPGTRLTVL.

The gene calls are TRBV7-3 and TRBJ2-2; 8 positions match TRBD2. Germline V gene lookup returns CDR1 SGHTA and CDR2 FQGTGA. This CDR3 is built from 17 residues. V was pared by 4 bases and J by 6 bases, with 13 bases of the junction left unmatched. CDR3 protein: CASSSNVAGTCSGELFF. CDR3 in DNA: TGTGCCAGCAGCTCTAATGTAGCGGGGACGTGTTCCGGGGAGCTGTTTTTT.

This clonotype ranks as medium-sized. The CDR3 nucleotides read TGTGCCAGCAGCTCCCGGGGACTCCGTCGAATCCAAGAGACCCAGTACTTC. It is translated as CASSSRGLRRIQETQYF. V is TRBV11-2 and J is TRBJ2-5; possibly TRBD2 for D (6 bases). This CDR3 region has 17 residues. V lost 4 bases, J lost 1 base, and 19 bases lay in between. CDR1 and CDR2 (germline): SGHAT, FQNNGV. The variable domain in full, with the rest retrieved from reference TRBV11-2 and TRBJ2-5, is EAGVAQSPRYKIIEKRQSVAFWCNPISGHATLYWYQQILGQGPKLLIQFQNNGVVDDSQLPKDRFSAERLKGVDSTLKIQPAKLEDSAVYLCASSSRGLRRIQETQYFGPGTRLLVL.

This clonotype was detected many times. V gene TRBV20-1 combines with J gene TRBJ2-1, with TRBD2 matching over 11 bases. V lost 3 bases, J lost 2 bases, and 6 bases stayed unmatched. The germline gives CDR1 DFQATT, CDR2 SNEGSKA (reference sequence). The CDR3 contains 16 residues. CDR3 in amino acids: CSARGASGRPYNEQFF. In nucleotides, the CDR3 is TGCAGTGCTAGGGGGGCTAGCGGGAGGCCCTACAATGAGCAGTTCTTC.

This clonotype was counted many times. This chain uses TRBV5-4 with TRBJ2-7; 7 bases are shared with TRBD1. After removal of 4 bases from V and 1 base from J, the junction contained 5 bases not matched to a gene. Germline lookup yields CDR1 SGHNT and CDR2 YYREEE (reference sequence). This CDR3 spans 14 amino acids. The CDR3 protein is CASSQDRVSYEQYF. The CDR3, as DNA: TGTGCCAGCAGCCAAGACAGGGTTTCCTACGAGCAGTACTTC.

This clonotype was counted at least ten times. The rearrangement joins TRBV3-1 to TRBJ1-2, with TRBD1 as a possible D gene (5 bases). V was shortened by 0 bases and J by 5 bases, with 13 bases between the two germline ends. The CDR3 has 15 amino acids. Per the germline V gene, CDR1 is LGHDT and CDR2 is YNNKEL (reference sequence). This CDR3 is CASSQDWGTPYGYTF. CDR3 in DNA: TGTGCCAGCAGCCAAGATTGGGGGACCCCTTATGGCTACACCTTC. The full variable domain, its missing parts supplied by reference TRBV3-1 and TRBJ1-2, is DTAVSQTPKYLVTQMGNDKSIKCEQNLGHDTMYWYKQDSKKFLKIMFSYNNKELIINETVPNRFSPKSPDKAHLNLHINSLELGDSAVYFCASSQDWGTPYGYTFGSGTRLTVV.

This clonotype showed up just a few times. V is TRBV11-2 and J is TRBJ2-1; 9 bases align to TRBD2. The germline CDR1 and CDR2 sequences are SGHAT and FQNNGV. The CDR3 loop spans 14 amino acids. After removal of 5 bases from V and 5 bases from J, the junction contained 4 bases not matched to a gene. In DNA, the CDR3 is TGTGCCAGCAGCCCTAGCGGGAAGGACAATGAGCAGTTCTTC. This gives the protein CASSPSGKDNEQFF. The full variable domain, its missing parts supplied by reference TRBV11-2 and TRBJ2-1, is EAGVAQSPRYKIIEKRQSVAFWCNPISGHATLYWYQQILGQGPKLLIQFQNNGVVDDSQLPKDRFSAERLKGVDSTLKIQPAKLEDSAVYLCASSPSGKDNEQFFGPGTRLTVL.

This clonotype was recorded many times. The CDR3 spells CAITSDRMNTEAFF. The DNA of the CDR3 is TGTGCCATCACCTCGGACAGGATGAACACTGAAGCTTTCTTT. The J gene is TRBJ1-1, the V gene TRBV10-3; 7 positions agree with TRBD1. Germline values: CDR1 ENHRY, CDR2 SYGVKD. CDR3 size: 14 residues. Unmatched junction bases numbered 5, after V lost 7 bases and J lost 0 bases.

This clonotype came up a few times. The chain couples TRBV14 to TRBJ2-3, with D maybe TRBD1 (6 bases). This CDR3 region has 18 residues. The germline V and J ends were trimmed by 1 base and 0 bases, with 17 bases remaining between them. The germline CDR1 and CDR2 sequences are SGHDN and FVKESK. This chain's CDR3 is CASSQVIPTGLSTDTQYF. The CDR3 nucleotides are TGTGCCAGCAGCCAAGTCATACCTACAGGGCTTAGCACAGATACGCAGTATTTT.